The 28 T cell receptor beta chains given below trace back to one sample, sequenced in a study of T cell repertoires in ileal Crohn's disease. Described time point: neoterminal ileum biopsy at postoperative endoscopy, about 6 months after surgery. Using immunoSEQ multiplex PCR, the repertoire was profiled, and TCRdb retains in-frame clones only, with some absent. Among 13,000 or so clones listed, 78% were seen once. Sequenced material: ileal tissue. These receptors all come from an adult with Crohn's disease.

V usage is TRBV7-9 and J usage is TRBJ2-1; TRBD2 agrees at 7 bases. Losses at the gene ends were 5 bases for V and 9 bases for J; bases not matched to a gene: 7. In germline, CDR1 is SEHNR, CDR2 FQNEAQ (reference sequence). The CDR3 is 13 amino acids. For the CDR3, the DNA is TGTGCCAGCAGCCGAATAACGGGAGGTGAGCAGTTCTTC. It encodes CASSRITGGEQFF.

This clone came up a few times. The V call is TRBV29-1, the J call TRBJ2-4; D is uncertain. Per the germline V gene, CDR1 is SQVTM and CDR2 is ANQGSEA. Trimming pared 2 bases from V and 5 bases from J, leaving 7 bases between. This CDR3 spans 12 amino acids. The CDR3 nucleotides are TGCAGCGTTGAACCCCAGGAAAACATTCAGTACTTC. Protein product: CSVEPQENIQYF.

The chain carries TRBV4-2 and TRBJ2-2; 8 bases fit TRBD1. This CDR3 region has 22 residues. The V and J ends lost 0 bases and 1 base, in that order; junction bases with no gene match: 19. Germline lookup yields CDR1 LGHNA and CDR2 YNFKEQ. CDR3 residues: CASSQEGTPVVTGGMNTGELFF. The CDR3 region has the DNA TGTGCCAGCAGCCAAGAGGGAACCCCGGTAGTAACAGGGGGGATGAACACCGGGGAGCTGTTTTTT.

The chain links TRBV19 to TRBJ2-1; D possibly corresponds to TRBD2 (6 bases). The CDR3 contains 16 residues. In germline, CDR1 is LNHDA, CDR2 SQIVND (reference sequence). V was shortened by 4 bases and J by 5 bases, with 18 bases between the two germline ends. The CDR3 loop is CASSTGLLEGHNEQFF. Written as DNA, the CDR3 is TGTGCCAGTAGTACGGGACTTCTGGAGGGCCACAATGAGCAGTTCTTC.

This chain uses TRBV5-1 with TRBJ1-6; the match to TRBD1 covers 8 bases. V gave up 3 bases and J gave up 7 bases; unmatched junction bases: 6. Germline CDR1 reads SGHRS; CDR2 reads YFSETQ. There are 15 residues in the CDR3. This CDR3 is CASSSRQGINSPLHF. The CDR3 DNA sequence: TGCGCCAGCAGCTCCAGACAGGGGATAAATTCACCCCTCCACTTT.

In its sample, this clone was seen once. This chain uses TRBV27 with TRBJ2-1; 8 nucleotides line up with TRBD2. V lost 4 bases, J lost 6 bases, and 8 bases stayed unmatched. Germline V gives CDR1 MNHEY, CDR2 SMNVEV (reference sequence). The length of the CDR3 is 15 residues. This CDR3 reads CASSSGTREGNEQFF. For the CDR3, the DNA is TGTGCCAGCAGTTCGGGGACTAGGGAAGGCAATGAGCAGTTCTTC.

The chain joins TRBV2 to TRBJ1-4; no firm D call. Per the germline V gene, CDR1 is SNHLY and CDR2 is FYNNEI. Deletions cut 8 bases from V and 5 bases from J, with 6 bases between. This CDR3 region has 11 residues. In DNA form, the CDR3 reads TGTGCCAGCCACTGGAATGAAAAACTGTTTTTT. This sequence encodes CASHWNEKLFF.

This chain connects TRBV15 to TRBJ1-1; D possibly corresponds to TRBD1 (5 bases). The CDR3 covers 17 residues. CDR1 is LNHNV and CDR2 is YYDKDF in the germline V gene (reference sequence). Trimming took off 4 bases at V and 7 bases at J, with 25 bases between the two ends. The CDR3 spells CATSTPRVSPGGGEAFF. DNA of the CDR3: TGTGCCACCAGCACCCCCAGGGTCAGCCCCGGCGGGGGTGAAGCTTTCTTT.

The genes are TRBV6-1 and TRBJ1-3, with TRBD1 matching over 8 bases. In germline, CDR1 is MNHNS, CDR2 SASEGT. The CDR3 is made up of 17 amino acids. V dropped 3 bases and J dropped 4; count of bases not matched to a gene: 11. The CDR3: CASSEGPDRAGGNTIYF. The CDR3 coding sequence is TGTGCCAGCAGTGAGGGCCCGGACAGGGCCGGCGGAAACACCATATATTTT.

The rearrangement joins TRBV6-6 to TRBJ1-2; 8 nucleotides align to TRBD1. Germline V CDR1 and CDR2: MNHNY, SVGAGI (reference sequence). Losses at the gene ends were 7 bases for V and 5 bases for J; bases not matched to a gene: 6. The CDR3 loop spans 13 amino acids. The CDR3 spells CASTPGTGYGYTF. CDR3 bases: TGTGCCAGCACCCCCGGGACAGGTTATGGCTACACCTTC.

The chain employs TRBV10-2 and TRBJ1-2; 7 bases match TRBD1. The CDR3 is made up of 17 amino acids. The germline V gene has CDR1 WSHSY and CDR2 SAAADI. V was clipped by 0 bases and J by 6 bases; unmatched bases: 13. The CDR3 nucleotides read TGCGCCAGCAGTGAGTCATCACAGGGGCCCTCGTGGAATGGCTACACCTTC. It specifies CASSESSQGPSWNGYTF.

This clone was counted only a few times. The CDR3 is CASSYSTGYGELFF. The DNA of the CDR3 is TGTGCCAGCAGTTATTCGACAGGTTACGGGGAGCTGTTTTTT. V gene TRBV6-6 combines with J gene TRBJ2-2; D perhaps matches TRBD1 (6 bases). Between the trimmed V and J ends, which lost 3 bases and 7 bases, there was a span of 12 bases. The CDR3 is 14 residues long. Per the germline V gene, CDR1 is MNHNY and CDR2 is SVGAGI (reference sequence).

The rearrangement joins TRBV7-8 to TRBJ1-4; D is possibly TRBD1 (6 bases). The germline V gene has CDR1 SGHVS and CDR2 FQNEAQ. This CDR3 contains 14 residues. Trimming stripped 4 bases from V and 4 bases from J, with 10 bases between. The DNA of the CDR3 is TGTGCCAGCAGCTCGACAGGATATAATGAAAAACTGTTTTTT. Translation: CASSSTGYNEKLFF.

The rearrangement uses TRBV6-4 and TRBJ2-1; D gene unclear. Per the germline V gene, CDR1 is MRHNA and CDR2 is SNTAGT. V lost 2 bases and J lost 6, with 11 bases in between. The CDR3 totals 14 residues. CDR3 protein: CASSDGSERNEQFF. CDR3 nucleotides: TGTGCCAGCAGTGACGGTTCGGAGCGCAATGAGCAGTTCTTC.

The chain employs TRBV10-1 and TRBJ1-1; D is possibly TRBD1 (6 bases). The CDR3 totals 15 residues. The V end lost 0 bases, the J end lost 5 bases, and 13 bases lay between the germline ends. CDR1 is WNHNN and CDR2 is SYGVQD in the germline V gene (reference sequence). In DNA form, the CDR3 reads TGCGCCAGCAGTGAGTCCTTCAGGGGAGGGACTGAAGCTTTCTTT. It translates to CASSESFRGGTEAFF.

This sequence joins TRBV27 and TRBJ2-1, with 9 bases fitting TRBD2. V lost 2 bases to trimming and J lost 10 bases; unmatched junction nucleotides: 6. The CDR3 extends over 14 amino acids. The V gene's germline CDR1 is MNHEY and CDR2 SMNVEV (reference sequence). In nucleotides, the CDR3 is TGTGCCAGCAGTTTAACAGCGGGAGGATCGGAGCAGTTCTTC. It codes for CASSLTAGGSEQFF.

Written as DNA, the CDR3 is TGTGCCAGTAGTTTCGGGACTCGCGAGCAGTACTTC. Translated, it gives CASSFGTREQYF. The gene calls are TRBV19 and TRBJ2-7, with D maybe TRBD2 (6 bases). The V and J ends lost 5 bases and 6 bases respectively, with 11 bases between them. This CDR3 spans 12 amino acids. CDR1 is LNHDA, CDR2 SQIVND, per germline (reference sequence).

The chain uses TRBV5-1 and TRBJ2-1, with 8 nucleotides matching TRBD2. CDR3 length: 13 residues. V trimming: 6 bases; J trimming: 7 bases; junction bases outside the gene matches: 6. Germline values: CDR1 SGHRS, CDR2 YFSETQ. Written as DNA, the CDR3 is TGCGCCAGCAAACCTAGCGGGCGAAATGAGCAGTTCTTC. This encodes CASKPSGRNEQFF. Based on the CDR3 plus reference TRBV5-1 and TRBJ2-1, the full variable domain is KAGVTQTPRYLIKTRGQQVTLSCSPISGHRSVSWYQQTPGQGLQFLFEYFSETQRNKGNFPGRFSGRQFSNSRSEMNVSTLELGDSALYLCASKPSGRNEQFFGPGTRLTVL.

CDR3 nucleotides: TGTGCCAGCAGCCAAGGCTGGGCGGGAGACTACGAGCAGTACTTC. As protein: CASSQGWAGDYEQYF. This chain connects TRBV4-2 to TRBJ2-7; 7 bases agree with TRBD2. Germline lookup yields CDR1 LGHNA and CDR2 YNFKEQ. Germline trimming cut 1 base from V and 3 bases from J; bases unmatched to any gene: 6. This CDR3 spans 15 amino acids.

CDR3 loop: CASSLQLAGDEQYF. For the CDR3, the DNA is TGCGCCAGCAGCTTGCAGCTAGCGGGAGACGAGCAGTACTTC. The V gene is TRBV5-1, the J gene TRBJ2-7; 10 bases line up with TRBD2. This CDR3 contains 14 residues. From germline, CDR1 is SGHRS and CDR2 YFSETQ. Unmatched junction bases numbered 3, after V lost 1 base and J lost 5 bases. Full variable domain (outside the CDR3, taken from reference TRBV5-1 and TRBJ2-7): KAGVTQTPRYLIKTRGQQVTLSCSPISGHRSVSWYQQTPGQGLQFLFEYFSETQRNKGNFPGRFSGRQFSNSRSEMNVSTLELGDSALYLCASSLQLAGDEQYFGPGTRLTVT.

The J gene is TRBJ2-3, the V gene TRBV4-2, with TRBD2 as a possible D gene (6 bases). This CDR3 is built from 15 residues. V lost 4 bases to trimming and J lost 5 bases, with 16 bases between them. The germline CDR1 and CDR2 sequences are LGHNA and YNFKEQ. CDR3 sequence (DNA): TGTGCCAGCAGCCTCCATACTCGGCGGGGAGATACGCAGTATTTT. It specifies CASSLHTRRGDTQYF.

J is TRBJ2-5 and V is TRBV6-4, with a possible D match to TRBD1 (6 bases). Looked up from germline, CDR1 is MRHNA and CDR2 is SNTAGT. V lost 0 bases and J 4 bases, leaving 12 bases between the germline ends. This CDR3 comprises 15 residues. The CDR3 coding sequence is TGTGCCAGCAGTGACTCGGCAGGGGCGATAGAGACCCAGTACTTC. Translating it yields CASSDSAGAIETQYF.

The V gene is TRBV7-8, the J gene TRBJ1-5; 7 bases line up with TRBD1. V shed 5 bases, J shed 0 bases, and the junction held 4 bases outside the gene matches. The CDR3 is made up of 15 amino acids. Germline V gives CDR1 SGHVS, CDR2 FQNEAQ. For the CDR3, the DNA is TGTGCCAGCAGCACTCAGGGGGTTAGCAATCAGCCCCAGCATTTT. Protein: CASSTQGVSNQPQHF.

This rearrangement joins TRBV7-2 to TRBJ2-1; the D gene is possibly TRBD2 (5 bases). Trimming took 2 bases from V and 7 from J, leaving 9 bases between them. The germline V gene encodes CDR1 SGHTA and CDR2 FQGNSA. The CDR3 loop spans 13 amino acids. The CDR3 is CASSLTRRNEQFF. As DNA, the CDR3 is TGTGCCAGCAGCTTAACTAGAAGGAATGAGCAGTTCTTC.

The V and J genes are TRBV5-4 and TRBJ1-3; D perhaps matches TRBD1 (5 bases). Germline CDR1 is SGHNT and CDR2 is YYREEE (reference sequence). Trimming removed 3 bases at V and 2 bases at J, with 9 bases between. The CDR3 is 14 amino acids. Here the CDR3 DNA reads TGTGCCAGCAGCTACCCAGGGACTGGAAACACCATATATTTT. Translated: CASSYPGTGNTIYF.

The chain carries TRBV5-1 and TRBJ1-2; a possible D gene is TRBD1 (6 bases). Per the germline V gene, CDR1 is SGHRS and CDR2 is YFSETQ. There are 15 residues in the CDR3. Trimming cost V 1 base and J 2 bases, with 12 bases left between them. The CDR3 loop is CASSLSGTTNYGYTF. CDR3 nucleotides: TGCGCCAGCAGCTTGTCCGGGACAACCAACTATGGCTACACCTTC.

CDR3 amino acids: CASSDERGLGNIQYF. CDR3 bases: TGTGCCAGCAGTGACGAAAGGGGGCTCGGGAACATTCAGTACTTC. This chain links TRBV2 with TRBJ2-4; 7 bases fit TRBD1. The CDR3 is 15 amino acids. J gave up 7 bases and V 3 bases, and 9 bases lay outside the gene matches. From germline, CDR1 is SNHLY and CDR2 FYNNEI.

The rearrangement links TRBV4-1 to TRBJ1-5; D gene uncertain. CDR1 is MGHRA, CDR2 YSYEKL, per germline. V was cut by 0 bases and J by 1 base, with 7 bases left in between. The CDR3 loop spans 15 amino acids. The CDR3 reads CASSQDVRSNQPQHF. The CDR3 DNA reads as TGCGCCAGCAGCCAAGATGTGCGGAGCAATCAGCCCCAGCATTTT.